This is a list of T cell receptor beta chains from one sample in a study of blood T cell repertoires in COVID-19. Sequencing was performed with immunoSEQ multiplex PCR; in TCRdb, only in-frame clones are kept and a portion is missing. This sample carries approximately 210,000 clones, around 91% of them seen once, and the ten largest clones take 4% to 5.5%. Sequencing input: peripheral blood. These receptors all stem from a woman between 40 and 55 years old with acute or convalescent COVID-19. CDR3s include the opening cysteine and the closing phenylalanine or tryptophan. The D gene is left open where the match is weak. Rows may omit the clone size; those that give it use once, few, many or a size class.

CDR3nt,CDR3aa,j_gene,v_gene,abundance,d_gene
TGTGCCAGCAGTCGAGGACTAGCGGGGGCAGGAGATACGCAGTATTTT,CASSRGLAGAGDTQYF,TRBJ2-3,TRBV7-8,-,TRBD2
TGTGCCAGCAGTGAAGGGGGCACTTTCGTAAGTGGCTACACCTTC,CASSEGGTFVSGYTF,TRBJ1-2,TRBV6-1,-,-
TGCGCCAGCAGTTCACAGGGTAACACTGAAGCTTTCTTT,CASSSQGNTEAFF,TRBJ1-1,TRBV10-2,-,-
TGCGCCAGCAGCCCCCAGGCCAGTAACAATGAGCAGTTCTTC,CASSPQASNNEQFF,TRBJ2-1,TRBV5-1,-,-
-,CASSTSLEKLFF,TRBJ1-4,TRBV2,-,-
TGTGCCAGCAGTGAATATCAGGGCCTGGGTGAAAAACTGTTTTTT,CASSEYQGLGEKLFF,TRBJ1-4,TRBV25-1,few,-
TGCGCCAGCAGCTTGGATTTGGGGGGGACCCAGTACTTC,CASSLDLGGTQYF,TRBJ2-5,TRBV5-1,-,-
TGTGCCAGCAGTCGACTAGCGGGGGGGCCTGAGCAGTTCTTC,CASSRLAGGPEQFF,TRBJ2-1,TRBV2,-,TRBD2
TGTGCCAGTAGTACTGGACAGGCGAACACTGAAGCTTTCTTT,CASSTGQANTEAFF,TRBJ1-1,TRBV19,-,TRBD1
TGCGCCAGCAGCCAAGATTCCGCAGGGAGGGTTAATAACTATGGCTACACCTTC,CASSQDSAGRVNNYGYTF,TRBJ1-2,TRBV4-1,-,-
TGTGCCAGCAGCTCGGACTTTCAAAGATACAATGAGCAGTTCTTC,CASSSDFQRYNEQFF,TRBJ2-1,TRBV5-8,-,-
TGTGCCAGCAGCTTGACAGGGGGCCAAGAGACCCAGTACTTC,CASSLTGGQETQYF,TRBJ2-5,TRBV7-2,-,TRBD1
TGTGCCAGCAGCTTAGGGCGGAATTCACCCCTCCACTTT,CASSLGRNSPLHF,TRBJ1-6,TRBV13,-,-
TGTGCCAGCAGTTTGACCCTAGGGCTGTTTTTT,CASSLTLGLFF,TRBJ2-2,TRBV12-3/TRBV12-4,-,-
TGTGCCAGCAGCTTCGGACTAGCGGATTACACAGATACGCAGTATTTT,CASSFGLADYTDTQYF,TRBJ2-3,TRBV13,-,TRBD2
TGTGCCAGCAGCGTACGGGGAACCACCGGGGAGCTGTTTTTT,CASSVRGTTGELFF,TRBJ2-2,TRBV9,few,-
TGTGCCAGCAGCGTAGACGGGACAACGGGACAGCCCCAGCATTTT,CASSVDGTTGQPQHF,TRBJ1-5,TRBV9,once,-
TGTGCCAGCAGTGCAGAGAGGGGGCAGCGAGGCTACACCTTC,CASSAERGQRGYTF,TRBJ1-2,TRBV25-1,-,TRBD1
TGTGCCAGCAGCACGACAGTAGACACTGAAGCTTTCTTT,CASSTTVDTEAFF,TRBJ1-1,TRBV6-6,-,-
TGTGCCAGCAGCCACCGGGGGGCAGGGGGCGTTTACAATGAGCAGTTCTTC,CASSHRGAGGVYNEQFF,TRBJ2-1,TRBV7-9,-,-
TGTGCCAGCAGCTCCCTTAGCGGGGGGCAAGGCGGGGAGCTGTTTTTT,CASSSLSGGQGGELFF,TRBJ2-2,TRBV11-2,-,TRBD2
TGTGCCTGGAGTATTCCCGGGGGAGGGGGAAACACCATATATTTT,CAWSIPGGGGNTIYF,TRBJ1-3,TRBV30,few,-
TGTGCCAGCAGCCTTCGACAGGTACAAGAGACCCAGTACTTC,CASSLRQVQETQYF,TRBJ2-5,TRBV11-2,-,-
TGTGCCAGCAGCGCCGATTCCAGCTCTGGAAACACCATATATTTT,CASSADSSSGNTIYF,TRBJ1-3,TRBV9,-,-
TGTGCCAGCAGCCCCCGCCCCAGGTCACGGCAGGACTATGGCTACACCTTC,CASSPRPRSRQDYGYTF,TRBJ1-2,TRBV5-8,-,-
TGTGCCAGCAGCTTAGATCCGGGTTTAGGAAACACCATATATTTT,CASSLDPGLGNTIYF,TRBJ1-3,TRBV7-2,few,-
TGCGCCAGCAGCCAAACAGTAGGACAGGGAGGGACTGAAGCTTTCTTT,CASSQTVGQGGTEAFF,TRBJ1-1,TRBV4-1,-,TRBD1
TGTGCCTGGAGTGTGGCGGCAGGGAAACATAGCAATCAGCCCCAGCATTTT,CAWSVAAGKHSNQPQHF,TRBJ1-5,TRBV30,few,-
TGTGCCAGTACAACAGGGACGAACACTGAAGCTTTCTTT,CASTTGTNTEAFF,TRBJ1-1,TRBV2,-,-
TGTGCCAGCATCTCAGGGGGCGCGGACTATGGCTACACCTTC,CASISGGADYGYTF,TRBJ1-2,TRBV6-5,-,TRBD1
TGTGCCAGCAGCCGGGGCTCTAACTATGGCTACACCTTC,CASSRGSNYGYTF,TRBJ1-2,TRBV3-1/TRBV3-2,-,-
TGTGCCAGCAGCTTAACGCGGGGGTGGGCAGATACGCAGTATTTT,CASSLTRGWADTQYF,TRBJ2-3,TRBV7-2,-,TRBD2
TGTGCCAGCAGCCTCCGCCGGCAGCGGGGAAACACCATATATTTT,CASSLRRQRGNTIYF,TRBJ1-3,TRBV6-5,-,-
TGTGCCAGCAGTTCTAGGCCTGCCTATAATTCACCCCTCCACTTT,CASSSRPAYNSPLHF,TRBJ1-6,TRBV28,-,-
TGTGCCAGCAGCTTAAGAAGCCGGGGTCCTGAAGCTTTCTTT,CASSLRSRGPEAFF,TRBJ1-1,TRBV7-8,-,-
TGCAGCGTTGGGGCGGGACAGATTTCACCCCTCCACTTT,CSVGAGQISPLHF,TRBJ1-6,TRBV29-1,-,TRBD1
TGTGCCAGCAGGGCAAGGACAGGGTTTGGCTACACCTTC,CASRARTGFGYTF,TRBJ1-2,TRBV6-5,-,TRBD1
TGCAGTGCTAGTGGACAGGGGGCGGATACGCAGTATTTT,CSASGQGADTQYF,TRBJ2-3,TRBV20-1,-,TRBD1
TGCGCCAGCAGCTTTTGGACAGGGTCTGGAAACACCATATATTTT,CASSFWTGSGNTIYF,TRBJ1-3,TRBV5-1,-,TRBD1
TGTGCCAGCAGCTCCCCCATCGAGGCAGGGGGCGCGGATCAGCCCCAGCATTTT,CASSSPIEAGGADQPQHF,TRBJ1-5,TRBV7-2,-,TRBD1
TGTGCCAGCAGCTTGTCGGGACAGTCCCACAATGAGCAGTTCTTC,CASSLSGQSHNEQFF,TRBJ2-1,TRBV5-5,-,TRBD1
TGTGCCAGCAACCCTCCGGGACAGCCAGAGACCCAGTACTTC,CASNPPGQPETQYF,TRBJ2-5,TRBV25-1,-,TRBD1
TGTGCCAGCAGCTTACTACCCGCAGGGCATTCTAATGAAAAACTGTTTTTT,CASSLLPAGHSNEKLFF,TRBJ1-4,TRBV7-2,-,-
TGTGCCAGCAGCTTAGGGACTAGCACAGATACGCAGTATTTT,CASSLGTSTDTQYF,TRBJ2-3,TRBV7-9,-,-
TGTGCCAGCAGTTCCTCCCAGGGAGGGTCAGGAAACACCATATATTTT,CASSSSQGGSGNTIYF,TRBJ1-3,TRBV6-5,-,-
TGTGCCAGCAGCTTAGCGCCAGCGGGGAACACTGAAGCTTTCTTT,CASSLAPAGNTEAFF,TRBJ1-1,TRBV7-6,-,-
TGCGCCAGCAGCCAAGGGACAGGGGACTATAATTCACCCCTCCACTTT,CASSQGTGDYNSPLHF,TRBJ1-6,TRBV5-1,-,TRBD1
TGTGCCAGCAGCCAAGTCTCCCTCCGGACAGGGGGTTCCTGGATAGGCTACACCTTC,CASSQVSLRTGGSWIGYTF,TRBJ1-2,TRBV4-2,-,TRBD1
TGTGCCAGCAGCCTTTTAGGCGCCACACAGGATACGCAGTATTTT,CASSLLGATQDTQYF,TRBJ2-3,TRBV28,-,-
TGTGCCAGCAGACTAGCGGGGGGGCCAGATACGCAGTATTTT,CASRLAGGPDTQYF,TRBJ2-3,TRBV21-1,-,-
TGTGCCAGCCACCGGGACAGACAAAACACTGAAGCTTTCTTT,CASHRDRQNTEAFF,TRBJ1-1,TRBV6-5,-,TRBD1
TGTGCCACCAGCCGGGTGTCCGGAGAGTTGTACAATGAGCAGTTCTTC,CATSRVSGELYNEQFF,TRBJ2-1,TRBV15,-,-
TGTGCCTGGAGCTACCAGGGTTATGACGGCTACACCTTC,CAWSYQGYDGYTF,TRBJ1-2,TRBV30,-,-
TGTGCCAGCAGCTTAGTCGGGCAGGGCATGGGGGAGACCCAGTACTTC,CASSLVGQGMGETQYF,TRBJ2-5,TRBV7-9,-,-
TGTGCCAGCAGCGTAGACCCGGGACAGATAAATCAGCCCCAGCATTTT,CASSVDPGQINQPQHF,TRBJ1-5,TRBV9,-,TRBD1
TGTGCCAGCGGGGGGGCGGGGTACAATGAGCAGTTCTTC,CASGGAGYNEQFF,TRBJ2-1,TRBV6-5,-,-